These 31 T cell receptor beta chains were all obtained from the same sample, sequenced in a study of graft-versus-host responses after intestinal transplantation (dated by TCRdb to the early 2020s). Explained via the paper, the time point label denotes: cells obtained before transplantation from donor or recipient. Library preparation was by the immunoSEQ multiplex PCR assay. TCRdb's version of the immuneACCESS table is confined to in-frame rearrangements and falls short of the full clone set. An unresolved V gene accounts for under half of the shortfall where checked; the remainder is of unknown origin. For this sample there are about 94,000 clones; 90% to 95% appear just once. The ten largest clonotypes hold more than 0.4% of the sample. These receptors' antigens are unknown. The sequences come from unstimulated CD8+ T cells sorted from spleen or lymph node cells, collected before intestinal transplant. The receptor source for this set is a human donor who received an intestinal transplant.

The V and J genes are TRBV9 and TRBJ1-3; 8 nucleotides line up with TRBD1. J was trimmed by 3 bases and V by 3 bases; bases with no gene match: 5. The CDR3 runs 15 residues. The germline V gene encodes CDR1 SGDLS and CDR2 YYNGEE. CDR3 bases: TGTGCCAGCAGCGAGACAGGGGACAGTGGAAACACCATATATTTT. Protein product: CASSETGDSGNTIYF.

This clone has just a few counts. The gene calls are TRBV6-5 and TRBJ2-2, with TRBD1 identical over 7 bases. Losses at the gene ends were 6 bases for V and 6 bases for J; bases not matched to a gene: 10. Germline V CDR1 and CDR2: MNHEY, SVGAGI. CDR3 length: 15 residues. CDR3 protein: CASSAQPQGAGELFF. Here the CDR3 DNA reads TGTGCCAGCAGCGCCCAACCCCAGGGGGCCGGGGAGCTGTTTTTT.

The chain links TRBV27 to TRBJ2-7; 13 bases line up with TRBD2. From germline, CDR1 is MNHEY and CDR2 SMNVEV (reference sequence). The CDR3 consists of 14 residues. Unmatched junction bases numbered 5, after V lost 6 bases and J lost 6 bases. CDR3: CASSGGTSGTEQYF. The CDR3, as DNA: TGTGCCAGCAGCGGAGGGACTAGCGGGACCGAGCAGTACTTC.

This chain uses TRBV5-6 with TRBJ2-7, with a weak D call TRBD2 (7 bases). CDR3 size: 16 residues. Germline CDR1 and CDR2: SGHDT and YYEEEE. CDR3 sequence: CVSTARGDTSPYEQYF. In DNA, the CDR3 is TGTGTATCAACCGCCCGGGGGGACACCAGCCCCTACGAGCAGTACTTC.

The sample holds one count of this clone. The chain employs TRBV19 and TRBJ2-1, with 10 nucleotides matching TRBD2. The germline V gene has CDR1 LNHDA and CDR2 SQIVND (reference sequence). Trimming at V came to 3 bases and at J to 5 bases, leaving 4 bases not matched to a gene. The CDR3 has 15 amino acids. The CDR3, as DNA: TGTGCCAGTAGTATTTCAGCGGGAGGGAACAATGAGCAGTTCTTC. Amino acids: CASSISAGGNNEQFF.

The CDR3 sequence is CASSAGTGAYEQYF. Written as DNA, the CDR3 is TGTGCCAGCAGCGCCGGGACAGGGGCCTACGAGCAGTACTTC. This sequence joins TRBV5-4 and TRBJ2-7; 10 bases align to TRBD1. The junction had 3 bases not matched to a gene; V was cut back by 4 bases and J by 2 bases. Germline CDR1 SGHNT, CDR2 YYREEE (reference sequence). The CDR3 runs to 14 residues.

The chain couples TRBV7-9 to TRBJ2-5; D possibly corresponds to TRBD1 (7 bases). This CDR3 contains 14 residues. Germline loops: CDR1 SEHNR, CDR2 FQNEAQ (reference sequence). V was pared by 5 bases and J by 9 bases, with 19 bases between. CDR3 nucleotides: TGTGCCAGCAGCCCCCCGTCCTCAGGGGGGTCCCAGTACTTC. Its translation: CASSPPSSGGSQYF.

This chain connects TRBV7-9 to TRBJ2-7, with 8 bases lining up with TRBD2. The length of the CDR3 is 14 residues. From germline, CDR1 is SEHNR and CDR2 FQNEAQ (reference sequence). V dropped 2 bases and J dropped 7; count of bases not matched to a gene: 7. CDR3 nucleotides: TGTGCCAGCAGCTTAACAGGCGGGAGGCATGAGCAGTACTTC. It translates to CASSLTGGRHEQYF. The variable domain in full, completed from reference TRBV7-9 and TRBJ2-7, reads DTGVSQNPRHKITKRGQNVTFRCDPISEHNRLYWYRQTLGQGPEFLTYFQNEAQLEKSRLLSDRFSAERPKGSFSTLEIQRTEQGDSAMYLCASSLTGGRHEQYFGPGTRLTVT.

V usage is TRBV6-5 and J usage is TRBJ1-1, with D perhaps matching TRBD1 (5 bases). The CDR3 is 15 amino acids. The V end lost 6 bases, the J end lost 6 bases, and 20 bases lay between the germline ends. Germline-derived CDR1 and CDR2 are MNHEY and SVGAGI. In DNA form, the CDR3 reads TGTGCCAGCAGCGGAGTTGGAGGGCCCAGGGCTGAAGCTTTCTTT. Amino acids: CASSGVGGPRAEAFF.

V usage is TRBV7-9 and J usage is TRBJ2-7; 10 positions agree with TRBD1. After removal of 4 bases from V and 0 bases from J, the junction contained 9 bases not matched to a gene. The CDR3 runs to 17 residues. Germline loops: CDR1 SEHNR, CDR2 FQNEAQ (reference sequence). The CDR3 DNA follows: TGTGCCAGCAGCTCGACAAACCGGGACAGGGGCTCCTACGAGCAGTACTTC. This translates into CASSSTNRDRGSYEQYF.

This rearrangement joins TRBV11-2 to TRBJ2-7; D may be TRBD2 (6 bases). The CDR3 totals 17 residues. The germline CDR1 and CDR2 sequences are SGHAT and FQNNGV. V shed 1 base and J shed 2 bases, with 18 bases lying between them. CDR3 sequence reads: CASSLGAGGGDPYEQYF. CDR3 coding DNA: TGTGCCAGCAGCTTAGGGGCAGGTGGAGGGGATCCCTACGAGCAGTACTTC.

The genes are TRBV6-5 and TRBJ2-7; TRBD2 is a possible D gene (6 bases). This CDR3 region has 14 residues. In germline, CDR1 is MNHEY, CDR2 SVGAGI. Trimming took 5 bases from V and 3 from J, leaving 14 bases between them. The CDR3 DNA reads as TGTGCCAGCAGTAATTCGGGACTTAACTACGAGCAGTACTTC. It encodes CASSNSGLNYEQYF.

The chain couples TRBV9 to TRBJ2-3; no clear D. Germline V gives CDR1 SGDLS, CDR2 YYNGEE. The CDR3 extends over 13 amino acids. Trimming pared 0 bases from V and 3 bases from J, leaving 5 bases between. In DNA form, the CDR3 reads TGTGCCAGCAGCGTAGGGCGGACAGATACGCAGTATTTT. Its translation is CASSVGRTDTQYF.

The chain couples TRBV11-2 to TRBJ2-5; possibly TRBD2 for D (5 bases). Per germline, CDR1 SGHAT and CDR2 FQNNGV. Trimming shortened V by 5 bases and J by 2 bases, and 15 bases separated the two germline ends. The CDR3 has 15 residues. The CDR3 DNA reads TGTGCCAGCAGCCCCGGGGTTTTCATTCAAGAGACCCAGTACTTC. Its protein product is CASSPGVFIQETQYF.

The CDR3 bases are TGTGCCAGCAGCCATAGCGGGGGCGCAGATACGCAGTATTTT. This sequence encodes CASSHSGGADTQYF. This chain uses TRBV5-4 with TRBJ2-3, with TRBD2 identical over 9 bases. The CDR3 sequence is 14 residues long. Germline V CDR1 and CDR2: SGHNT, YYREEE (reference sequence). V shed 4 bases and J 4 bases; nucleotides not matched to a gene: 4.

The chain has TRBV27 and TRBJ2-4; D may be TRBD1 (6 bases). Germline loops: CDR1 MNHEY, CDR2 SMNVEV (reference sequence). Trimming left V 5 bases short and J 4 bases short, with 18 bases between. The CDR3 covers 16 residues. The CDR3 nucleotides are TGTGCCAGCAGTCCCCTCCCTTGGACAGAGAAAAACATTCAGTACTTC. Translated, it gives CASSPLPWTEKNIQYF.

The CDR3 sequence is CASSPRDRQETQYF. CDR3 sequence (DNA): TGTGCCAGCAGCCCAAGGGACAGACAAGAGACCCAGTACTTC. The gene calls are TRBV6-5 and TRBJ2-5; 7 positions match TRBD1. Per germline, CDR1 MNHEY and CDR2 SVGAGI. J gave up 2 bases and V 6 bases, and 6 bases lay outside the gene matches. This CDR3 is 14 amino acids long.

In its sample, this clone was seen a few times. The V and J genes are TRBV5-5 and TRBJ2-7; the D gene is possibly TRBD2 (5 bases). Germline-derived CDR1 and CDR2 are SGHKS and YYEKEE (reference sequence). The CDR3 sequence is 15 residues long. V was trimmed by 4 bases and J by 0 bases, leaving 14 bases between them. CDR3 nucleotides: TGTGCCAGCAGCCCGGAGGCCTATAACTCCTACGAGCAGTACTTC. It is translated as CASSPEAYNSYEQYF.

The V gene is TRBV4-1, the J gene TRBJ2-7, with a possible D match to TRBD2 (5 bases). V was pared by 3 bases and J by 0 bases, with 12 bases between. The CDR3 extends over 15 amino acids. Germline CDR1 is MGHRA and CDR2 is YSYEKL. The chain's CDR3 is CASSHGLRSSYEQYF. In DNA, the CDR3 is TGCGCCAGCAGCCATGGACTCCGAAGCTCCTACGAGCAGTACTTC.

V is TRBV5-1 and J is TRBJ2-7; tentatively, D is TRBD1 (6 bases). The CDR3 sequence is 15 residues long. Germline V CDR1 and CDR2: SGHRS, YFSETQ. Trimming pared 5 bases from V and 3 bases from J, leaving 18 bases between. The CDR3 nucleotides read TGCGCCAGCAGTTTTAACGACAGGCTCAACTACGAGCAGTACTTC. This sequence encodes CASSFNDRLNYEQYF.

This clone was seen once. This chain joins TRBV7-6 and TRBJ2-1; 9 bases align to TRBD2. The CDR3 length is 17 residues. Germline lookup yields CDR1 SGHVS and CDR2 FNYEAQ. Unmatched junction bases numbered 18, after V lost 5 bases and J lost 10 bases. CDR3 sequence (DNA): TGTGCCAGCAGCCTTACCTCACTAGCGGGCCATAACGGGGAGCAGTTCTTC. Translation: CASSLTSLAGHNGEQFF. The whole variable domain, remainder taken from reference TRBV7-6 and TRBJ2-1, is GAGVSQSPRYKVTKRGQDVALRCDPISGHVSLYWYRQALGQGPEFLTYFNYEAQQDKSGLPNDRFSAERPEGSISTLTIQRTEQRDSAMYRCASSLTSLAGHNGEQFFGPGTRLTVL.

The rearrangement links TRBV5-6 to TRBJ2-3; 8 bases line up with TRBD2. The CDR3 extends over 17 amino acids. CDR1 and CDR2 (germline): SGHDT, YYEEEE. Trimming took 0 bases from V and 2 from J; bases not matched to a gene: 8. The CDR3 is CASSLGQRGPNTDTQYF. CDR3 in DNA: TGTGCCAGCAGCTTGGGTCAGCGGGGGCCAAACACAGATACGCAGTATTTT.

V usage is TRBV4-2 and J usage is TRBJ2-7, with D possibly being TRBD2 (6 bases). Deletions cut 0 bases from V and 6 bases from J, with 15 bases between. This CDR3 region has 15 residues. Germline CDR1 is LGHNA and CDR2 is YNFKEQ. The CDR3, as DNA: TGTGCCAGCAGCCAAGACAGGGAGGCCTTCTCCGAGCAGTACTTC. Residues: CASSQDREAFSEQYF.

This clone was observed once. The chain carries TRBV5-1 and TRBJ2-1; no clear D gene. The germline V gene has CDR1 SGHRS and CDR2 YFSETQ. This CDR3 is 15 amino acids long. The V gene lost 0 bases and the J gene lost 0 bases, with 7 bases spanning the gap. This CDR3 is CASSLVDSSYNEQFF. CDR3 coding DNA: TGCGCCAGCAGCTTGGTAGATAGCTCCTACAATGAGCAGTTCTTC.

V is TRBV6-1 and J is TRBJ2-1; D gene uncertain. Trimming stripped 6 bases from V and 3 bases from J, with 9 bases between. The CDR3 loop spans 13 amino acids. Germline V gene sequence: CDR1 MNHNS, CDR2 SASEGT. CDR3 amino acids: CASSTAGYNEQFF. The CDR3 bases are TGTGCCAGCAGCACAGCAGGCTACAATGAGCAGTTCTTC.

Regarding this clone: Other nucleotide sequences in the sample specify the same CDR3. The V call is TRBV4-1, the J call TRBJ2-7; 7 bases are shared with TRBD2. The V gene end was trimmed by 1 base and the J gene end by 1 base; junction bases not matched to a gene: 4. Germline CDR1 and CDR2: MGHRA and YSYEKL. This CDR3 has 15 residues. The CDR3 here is CASSQVPSGSYEQYF. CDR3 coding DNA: TGCGCCAGCAGCCAAGTCCCTAGCGGATCCTACGAGCAGTACTTC.

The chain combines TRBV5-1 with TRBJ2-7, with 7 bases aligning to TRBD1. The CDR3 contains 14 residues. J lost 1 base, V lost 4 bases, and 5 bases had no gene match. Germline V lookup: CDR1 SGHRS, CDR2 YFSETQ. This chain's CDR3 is CASSPTGPSYEQYF. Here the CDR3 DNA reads TGCGCCAGCAGCCCGACAGGGCCGTCCTACGAGCAGTACTTC.

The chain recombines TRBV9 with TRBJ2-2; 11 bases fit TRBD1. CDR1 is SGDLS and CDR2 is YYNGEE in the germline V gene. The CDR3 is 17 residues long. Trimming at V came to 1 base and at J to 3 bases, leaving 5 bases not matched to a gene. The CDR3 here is CASSVPGQGGDTGELFF. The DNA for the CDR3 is TGTGCCAGCAGCGTACCGGGACAGGGGGGGGACACCGGGGAGCTGTTTTTT.

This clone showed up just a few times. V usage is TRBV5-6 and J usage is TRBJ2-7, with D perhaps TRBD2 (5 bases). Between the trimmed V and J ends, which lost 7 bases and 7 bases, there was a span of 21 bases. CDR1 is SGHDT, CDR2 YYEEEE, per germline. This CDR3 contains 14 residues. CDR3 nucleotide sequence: TGTGCCAGCGGGCGGGTGGGAGAACCCCAGGAGCAGTACTTC. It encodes CASGRVGEPQEQYF.

CDR3 residues: CASSKRTNTGELFF. CDR3 bases: TGTGCCAGCAGCAAAAGGACTAACACCGGGGAGCTGTTTTTT. The V and J genes are TRBV6-5 and TRBJ2-2, with D possibly matching TRBD2 (5 bases). The germline CDR1 and CDR2 sequences are MNHEY and SVGAGI. This CDR3 contains 14 residues. V gave up 6 bases and J gave up 2 bases, with 10 bases separating them.

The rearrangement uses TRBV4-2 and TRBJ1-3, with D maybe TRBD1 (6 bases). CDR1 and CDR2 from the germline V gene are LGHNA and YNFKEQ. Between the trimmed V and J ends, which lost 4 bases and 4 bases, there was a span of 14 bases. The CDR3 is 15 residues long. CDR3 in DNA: TGTGCCAGCAGCCCTCCCCGGGACAAAGGAAACACCATATATTTT. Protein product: CASSPPRDKGNTIYF.